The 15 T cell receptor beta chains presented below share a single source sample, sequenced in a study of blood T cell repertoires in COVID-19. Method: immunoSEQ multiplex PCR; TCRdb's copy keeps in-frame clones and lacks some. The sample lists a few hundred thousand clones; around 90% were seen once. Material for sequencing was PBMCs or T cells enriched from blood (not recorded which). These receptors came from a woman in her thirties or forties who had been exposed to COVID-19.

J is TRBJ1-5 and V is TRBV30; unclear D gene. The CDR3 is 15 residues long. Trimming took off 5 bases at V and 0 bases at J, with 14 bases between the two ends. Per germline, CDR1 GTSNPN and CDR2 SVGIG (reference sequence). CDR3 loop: CAWGLGSNSNQPQHF. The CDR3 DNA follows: TGTGCCTGGGGGCTTGGATCCAATAGCAATCAGCCCCAGCATTTT.

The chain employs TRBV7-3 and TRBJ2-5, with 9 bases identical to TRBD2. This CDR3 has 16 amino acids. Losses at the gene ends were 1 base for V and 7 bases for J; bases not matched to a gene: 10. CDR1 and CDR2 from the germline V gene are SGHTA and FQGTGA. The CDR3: CASSLRGSGGLGTQYF. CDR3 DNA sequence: TGTGCCAGCAGCTTAAGGGGGAGCGGGGGGCTCGGGACCCAGTACTTC.

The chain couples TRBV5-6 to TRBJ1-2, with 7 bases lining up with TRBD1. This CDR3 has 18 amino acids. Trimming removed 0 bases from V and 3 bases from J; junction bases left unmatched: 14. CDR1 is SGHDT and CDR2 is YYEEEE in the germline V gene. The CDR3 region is CASSLAPARQGVDYGYTF. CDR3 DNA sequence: TGTGCCAGCAGCTTGGCCCCTGCTAGACAGGGCGTTGACTATGGCTACACCTTC.

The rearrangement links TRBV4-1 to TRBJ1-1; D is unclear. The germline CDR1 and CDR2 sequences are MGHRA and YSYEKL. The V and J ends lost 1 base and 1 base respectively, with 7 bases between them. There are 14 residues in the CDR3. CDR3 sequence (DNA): TGCGCCAGCAGCCAAGTCGGAGAGAACACTGAAGCTTTCTTT. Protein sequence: CASSQVGENTEAFF.

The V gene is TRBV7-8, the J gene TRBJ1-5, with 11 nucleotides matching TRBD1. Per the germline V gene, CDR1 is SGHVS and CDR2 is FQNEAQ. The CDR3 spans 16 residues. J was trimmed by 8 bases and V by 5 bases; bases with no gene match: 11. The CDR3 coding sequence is TGTGCCAGCAGCCAAGGGACAGGGGGGGCTAAAGAGCCCCAGCATTTT. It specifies CASSQGTGGAKEPQHF.

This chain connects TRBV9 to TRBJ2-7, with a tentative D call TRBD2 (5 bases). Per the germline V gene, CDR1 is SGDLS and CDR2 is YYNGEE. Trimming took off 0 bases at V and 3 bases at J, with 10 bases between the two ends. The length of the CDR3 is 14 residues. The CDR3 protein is CASSVDSADYEQYV. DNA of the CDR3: TGTGCCAGCAGCGTAGATAGCGCGGACTACGAGCAGTACGTC.

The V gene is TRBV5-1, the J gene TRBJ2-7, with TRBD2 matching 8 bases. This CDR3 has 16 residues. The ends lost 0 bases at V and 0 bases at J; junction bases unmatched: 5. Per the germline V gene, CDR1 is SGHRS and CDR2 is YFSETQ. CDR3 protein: CASSLAGGTLSYEQYF. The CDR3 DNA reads TGCGCCAGCAGCTTGGCGGGAGGGACTCTCTCCTACGAGCAGTACTTC.

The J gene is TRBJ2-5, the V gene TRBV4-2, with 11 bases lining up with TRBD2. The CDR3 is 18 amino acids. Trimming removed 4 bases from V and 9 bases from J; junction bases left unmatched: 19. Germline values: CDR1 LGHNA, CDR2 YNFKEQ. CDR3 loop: CASSPPSGRSGLISAQYF. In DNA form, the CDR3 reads TGTGCCAGCAGCCCTCCTAGCGGGAGGAGCGGACTTATTTCGGCCCAGTACTTC.

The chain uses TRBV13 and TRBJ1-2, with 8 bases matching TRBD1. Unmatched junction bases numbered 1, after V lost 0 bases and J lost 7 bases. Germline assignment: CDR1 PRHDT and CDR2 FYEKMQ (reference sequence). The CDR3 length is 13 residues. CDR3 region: CASSLGQGGGYTF. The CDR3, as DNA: TGTGCCAGCAGCTTAGGACAGGGGGGTGGCTACACCTTC.

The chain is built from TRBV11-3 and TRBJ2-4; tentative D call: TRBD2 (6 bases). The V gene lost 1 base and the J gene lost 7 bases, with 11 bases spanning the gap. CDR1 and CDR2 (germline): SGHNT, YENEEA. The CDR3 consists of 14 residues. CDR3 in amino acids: CASSLGWGENIQYF. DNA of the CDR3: TGTGCCAGCAGCTTAGGGTGGGGGGAGAACATTCAGTACTTC.

The CDR3 is CASSQKTETYEQYV. The CDR3 coding sequence is TGTGCCAGCAGTCAAAAAACAGAGACCTACGAGCAGTACGTC. V and J are TRBV6-7 and TRBJ2-7; D is uncertain. TRBV6-7 is sorted into the ORF group, with uncertain function. The V end was cut by 5 bases, the J end by 2 bases, with 13 bases between. The CDR3 sequence is 14 residues long.

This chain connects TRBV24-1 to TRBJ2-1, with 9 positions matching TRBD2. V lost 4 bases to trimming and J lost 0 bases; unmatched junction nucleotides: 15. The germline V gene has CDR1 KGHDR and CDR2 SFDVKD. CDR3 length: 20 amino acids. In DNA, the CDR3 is TGTGCCACCAGTGAGACTAGCGGCGTATCTGGATCTAGCTCCTACAATGAGCAGTTCTTC. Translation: CATSETSGVSGSSSYNEQFF.

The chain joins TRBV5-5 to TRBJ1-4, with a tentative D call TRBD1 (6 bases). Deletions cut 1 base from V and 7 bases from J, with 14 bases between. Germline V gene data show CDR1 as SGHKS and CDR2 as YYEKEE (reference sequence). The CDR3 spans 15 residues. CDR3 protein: CASSLRPTGREKLFF. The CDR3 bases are TGTGCCAGCAGCTTGCGTCCGACAGGTCGTGAAAAACTGTTTTTT.

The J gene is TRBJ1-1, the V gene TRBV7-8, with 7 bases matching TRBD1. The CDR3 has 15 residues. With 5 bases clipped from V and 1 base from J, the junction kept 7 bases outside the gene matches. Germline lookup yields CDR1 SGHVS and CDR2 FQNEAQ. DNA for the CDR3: TGTGCCAGCAGCATGATAGGGACAGAGAACACTGAAGCTTTCTTT. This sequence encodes CASSMIGTENTEAFF.

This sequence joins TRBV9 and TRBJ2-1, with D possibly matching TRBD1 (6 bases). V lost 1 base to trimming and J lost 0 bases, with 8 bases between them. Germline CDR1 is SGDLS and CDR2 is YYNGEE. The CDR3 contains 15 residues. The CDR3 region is CASSVKGVSYNEQFF. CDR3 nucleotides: TGTGCCAGCAGCGTAAAGGGGGTCTCCTACAATGAGCAGTTCTTC.